Below are 19 T cell receptor beta chains sequenced from a single sample in a study of identical twins. Each CDR3 protein is one row after TCRdb ran MiXCR on the 5' RACE reads. This table has about 340,000 distinct CDR3 sequences, around 12% appearing once. These data also featured in a second study, about yellow fever vaccine responses in identical twins.

Sequencing input: CD8+ T cells sorted from blood. These receptors were obtained from a woman between 18 and 29 years old in good health.

In its sample, this clonotype was seen a few times. The chain combines TRBV20-1 with TRBJ2-5; 14 bases line up with TRBD2. CDR1 is DFQATT and CDR2 is SNEGSKA in the germline V gene (reference sequence). The CDR3 is made up of 15 amino acids. V shed 1 base and J 2 bases; nucleotides not matched to a gene: 0. CDR3 bases: TGCAGTGCTAGAGGACTAGCGGGGGGGCAAGAGACCCAGTACTTC. This translates into CSARGLAGGQETQYF.

The rearrangement joins TRBV20-1 to TRBJ2-1; 9 nucleotides align to TRBD2. This CDR3 is 15 amino acids long. Germline CDR1 reads DFQATT; CDR2 reads SNEGSKA (reference sequence). Trimming took 4 bases from V and 8 from J; bases not matched to a gene: 12. This CDR3 is CSAITGTSRDYEQFF. For the CDR3, the DNA is TGCAGTGCTATCACCGGGACTAGCCGGGATTATGAGCAGTTCTTC.

The genes are TRBV20-1 and TRBJ2-7, with 7 nucleotides matching TRBD2. This CDR3 has 13 amino acids. The V segment lost 3 bases and the J segment 5 bases; nucleotides outside the gene matches: 7. CDR1 DFQATT and CDR2 SNEGSKA come from the germline V gene (reference sequence). The CDR3 region has the DNA TGCAGTGCTAGGGGAGCGGGGTCCCACGAGCAGTACTTC. Amino acids: CSARGAGSHEQYF.

This clonotype was seen a few times. The chain recombines TRBV2 with TRBJ2-2, with TRBD1 as a possible D gene (5 bases). This CDR3 has 15 amino acids. Germline V gene data show CDR1 as SNHLY and CDR2 as FYNNEI. Deletions cut 10 bases from V and 4 bases from J, with 19 bases between. CDR3 residues: CATISTRGTTGELFF. The CDR3 region has the DNA TGTGCCACCATATCAACAAGGGGTACCACCGGGGAGCTGTTTTTT.

This clonotype turned up a few times. This chain joins TRBV24-1 and TRBJ2-3; TRBD2 matches 7 bases. J lost 2 bases, V lost 6 bases, and 4 bases had no gene match. The length of the CDR3 is 14 residues. The V gene's germline CDR1 is KGHDR and CDR2 SFDVKD. CDR3 loop: CATSRREYTDTQYF. CDR3 DNA sequence: TGTGCCACCAGTCGGCGGGAGTACACAGATACGCAGTATTTT.

This clonotype occurred a few times. The V call is TRBV20-1, the J call TRBJ2-7; D is possibly TRBD1 (5 bases). There are 14 residues in the CDR3. The V gene's germline CDR1 is DFQATT and CDR2 SNEGSKA (reference sequence). V was trimmed by 4 bases and J by 2 bases, leaving 15 bases between them. CDR3 nucleotide sequence: TGCAGTGCTACCCGTTTACAGGTCCCCTACGAGCAGTACTTC. As protein: CSATRLQVPYEQYF.

This clonotype was counted a few times. The rearrangement links TRBV6-1 to TRBJ1-2; D is uncertain. Trimming removed 3 bases from V and 1 base from J, with 6 bases in between. Germline V gene lookup returns CDR1 MNHNS and CDR2 SASEGT. The CDR3 sequence is 13 residues long. Here the CDR3 DNA reads TGTGCCAGCAGTGATGTTCTTAACTATGGCTACACCTTC. Translating gives CASSDVLNYGYTF.

At least ten counts were recorded for this clonotype. V is TRBV12-3 or TRBV12-4 and J is TRBJ1-5, with TRBD1 matching over 9 bases. V trimming: 5 bases; J trimming: 5 bases; junction bases outside the gene matches: 4. The CDR3 totals 14 residues. Written as DNA, the CDR3 is TGTGCCAGCAGTGGACAGGGGATCGATCAGCCCCAGCATTTT. It encodes CASSGQGIDQPQHF.

As to this clonotype: This may stem from a read error, because a much larger clone lies one nucleotide away. This rearrangement joins TRBV27 to TRBJ1-6; 9 positions match TRBD1. In germline, CDR1 is MNHEY, CDR2 SMNVEV (reference sequence). The CDR3 sequence is 16 residues long. The CDR3 nucleotides read TGTGCCAGCAGTTTTGGACAGGGGTTTTATAATTCACCCTTCCACTTT. Protein product: CASSFGQGFYNSPFHF.

In this sample, this clonotype turned up once. This chain uses TRBV12-3 or TRBV12-4 with TRBJ2-5; 8 positions agree with TRBD2. Trimming cost V 3 bases and J 2 bases; bases outside gene matches: 5. The CDR3 extends over 15 amino acids. The CDR3 loop reads CASSFLRGGQETQYF. DNA for the CDR3: TGTGCCAGCAGTTTTTTACGGGGGGGACAAGAGACCCAGTACTTC.

This clonotype turned up a few times. The chain employs TRBV2 and TRBJ2-7; D is possibly TRBD1 (5 bases). V lost 1 base to trimming and J lost 2 bases, with 12 bases between them. Germline lookup yields CDR1 SNHLY and CDR2 FYNNEI. This CDR3 has 15 amino acids. In DNA form, the CDR3 reads TGTGCCAGCAGTGAAGTCGACAGTTCAACCTACGAGCAGTACGTC. Translation: CASSEVDSSTYEQYV.

The chain has TRBV2 and TRBJ2-1; D may be TRBD1 or TRBD2 (5 bases each). Germline loops: CDR1 SNHLY, CDR2 FYNNEI. V dropped 3 bases and J dropped 1 base, with 16 bases sitting between them. The CDR3 has 17 amino acids. CDR3 amino acids: CASSDSRDLYSYNEQFF. CDR3 sequence (DNA): TGTGCCAGCAGTGACTCCAGGGACCTTTATTCCTACAATGAGCAGTTCTTC.

This clonotype showed up many times. V and J are TRBV7-9 and TRBJ2-3, with 10 bases identical to TRBD2. J lost 6 bases, V lost 0 bases, and 6 bases had no gene match. The CDR3 has 16 residues. Germline V gives CDR1 SEHNR, CDR2 FQNEAQ (reference sequence). Written as DNA, the CDR3 is TGTGCCAGCAGCTTAGCTAGGACTAGCGGCAGGGATACGCAGTATTTT. This encodes CASSLARTSGRDTQYF.

This clonotype was detected a few times. The V call is TRBV29-1, the J call TRBJ1-1, with a possible D match to TRBD1 (6 bases). This CDR3 region has 14 residues. The ends were cut back, 3 bases at V and 3 bases at J, with 14 bases in the middle. The germline V gene encodes CDR1 SQVTM and CDR2 ANQGSEA. The CDR3 DNA sequence: TGCAGCGTTGACGGCGTCCGGGGGCACACTGAAGCTTTCTTT. Translated: CSVDGVRGHTEAFF.

This clonotype was counted only a few times. V gene TRBV6-1 combines with J gene TRBJ1-4; D not resolved. CDR3 length: 14 residues. Trimming shortened V by 6 bases and J by 3 bases, and 11 bases separated the two germline ends. Germline-derived CDR1 and CDR2 are MNHNS and SASEGT. The CDR3 loop reads CASSLGWANEKLFF. CDR3 DNA sequence: TGTGCCAGCAGCCTAGGATGGGCTAATGAAAAACTGTTTTTT.

This clonotype was recorded at least ten times. The chain links TRBV7-9 to TRBJ1-4, with 8 bases identical to TRBD1. The CDR3 has 14 amino acids. CDR1 is SEHNR, CDR2 FQNEAQ, per germline (reference sequence). Trimming at V came to 6 bases and at J to 7 bases, leaving 7 bases not matched to a gene. CDR3 coding DNA: TGTGCCAGCAGTCTAGGACAGGGCGGTGAAAAACTGTTTTTT. This codes for CASSLGQGGEKLFF.

This clonotype occurred a few times. The J gene is TRBJ1-1, the V gene TRBV27, with D perhaps matching TRBD1 (5 bases). Germline lookup yields CDR1 MNHEY and CDR2 SMNVEV (reference sequence). V was pared by 2 bases and J by 0 bases, with 10 bases between. There are 15 residues in the CDR3. CDR3 region: CASSLTRQLNTEAFF. For the CDR3, the DNA is TGTGCCAGCAGTTTAACGAGACAGCTGAACACTGAAGCTTTCTTT.

The DNA of the CDR3 is TGTGCCAGCTTCACGACTGACAATGAGCAGTTCTTC. Its protein is CASFTTDNEQFF. J is TRBJ2-1 and V is TRBV7-8; no clear D gene. With 8 bases removed from V and 5 bases from J, the gap between germline ends came to 10 bases. Per the germline V gene, CDR1 is SGHVS and CDR2 is FQNEAQ. The CDR3 length is 12 residues.

The chain has TRBV18 and TRBJ2-7; 12 bases are shared with TRBD2. CDR3 length: 17 residues. CDR1 and CDR2 from the germline V gene are KGHSH and LQKENI. Trimming at V came to 6 bases and at J to 2 bases, leaving 11 bases not matched to a gene. The CDR3 DNA reads TGTGCCAGCTCCATACGTCAGACTAGCGGGGGACCCTACGAGCAGTACGTC. Its protein is CASSIRQTSGGPYEQYV.